These 20 T cell receptor beta chains came from one sample sequenced in a study of breast tumors, draining lymph nodes, adjacent tissues. TCRdb re-called the multiplex PCR reads through MiXCR, storing one row per CDR3 protein. The profile covers roughly 130,000 distinct CDR3 sequences, with 15% to 20% appearing a single time and approximately 3.5% taken by the ten largest. Axillary draining lymph nodes of breast cancer patients supplied the node samples. Sequencing used axillary lymph node tissue. These receptors all stem from a female donor with breast cancer. Some clones in this sample may be carry-over from other donors' samples.

This clonotype was picked up many times. This rearrangement joins TRBV2 to TRBJ2-1; TRBD1 agrees at 8 bases. The trim removed 5 bases at V and 5 bases at J, leaving 2 bases unmatched. Germline CDR1 and CDR2: SNHLY and FYNNEI. The CDR3 length is 13 residues. The CDR3 loop reads CASSWTGNNEQFF. CDR3 coding DNA: TGTGCCAGCAGTTGGACAGGGAACAATGAGCAGTTCTTC. The whole variable domain, filled in from reference TRBV2 and TRBJ2-1, reads EPEVTQTPSHQVTQMGQEVILRCVPISNHLYFYWYRQILGQKVEFLVSFYNNEISEKSEIFDDQFSVERPDGSNFTLKIRSTKLEDSAMYFCASSWTGNNEQFFGPGTRLTVL.

This clonotype was seen repeatedly, ten times or more. This chain uses TRBV6-6 with TRBJ1-5; weak D call: TRBD1 (5 bases). This CDR3 comprises 12 residues. The V end lost 11 bases, the J end lost 4 bases, and 12 bases lay between the germline ends. Germline loops: CDR1 MNHNY, CDR2 SVGAGI (reference sequence). CDR3 region: CAHSGANQPQHF. DNA for the CDR3: TGTGCCCACAGCGGGGCAAATCAGCCCCAGCATTTT.

Ten or more counts support this clonotype. The chain uses TRBV5-5 and TRBJ1-4; a weak D match, TRBD1 (6 bases). CDR3 size: 14 residues. With 0 bases removed from V and 4 bases from J, the gap between germline ends came to 7 bases. The germline V gene encodes CDR1 SGHKS and CDR2 YYEKEE (reference sequence). CDR3 amino acids: CASSLGGGNEKLFF. The CDR3 coding sequence is TGTGCCAGCAGCTTGGGAGGGGGTAATGAAAAACTGTTTTTT.

A word on this clonotype: A much larger clonotype is one base distant, so this may be a read error. DNA of the CDR3: TGCGCCAGCAACGCCAAAGGGTCCACCGGGGAGCTGTTTTTT. Amino acids: CASNAKGSTGELFF. This chain connects TRBV5-1 to TRBJ2-2, with D uncertain. This CDR3 comprises 14 residues. Germline assignment: CDR1 SGHRS and CDR2 YFSETQ. Deletions cut 6 bases from V and 4 bases from J, with 13 bases between.

This clonotype was counted many times. The chain links TRBV10-3 to TRBJ1-4, with D maybe TRBD1 (5 bases). This CDR3 has 13 amino acids. V was pared by 4 bases and J by 4 bases, with 7 bases between. Germline CDR1 ENHRY, CDR2 SYGVKD. CDR3 region: CAISGGVNEKLFF. The CDR3 DNA is TGTGCCATCAGTGGAGGGGTTAATGAAAAACTGTTTTTT.

This clonotype was picked up a small number of times. The V and J genes are TRBV3-1 and TRBJ2-4; unclear D gene. The V and J ends lost 0 bases and 8 bases respectively, with 5 bases between them. CDR1 and CDR2 (germline): LGHDT, YNNKEL (reference sequence). The CDR3 is 12 residues long. The CDR3 sequence: CASSQDVYIQYF. CDR3 nucleotide sequence: TGTGCCAGCAGCCAAGATGTATACATTCAGTACTTC.

This clonotype was recorded only once. The junction departs from the called germline gene at one end, perhaps through a read error. The chain links TRBV7-9 to TRBJ2-7, with D tentatively TRBD1 or TRBD2 (5 bases each). CDR3 size: 13 residues. Per germline, CDR1 SEHNR and CDR2 FQNEAQ (reference sequence). Here the CDR3 reads CAGSRAGSDEQYF. The CDR3 nucleotides are TGTGCCGGCAGCCGGGCAGGGAGCGACGAGCAGTACTTC.

This clonotype came up a few times. The rearrangement links TRBV2 to TRBJ1-3; D call uncertain. The CDR3 has 16 amino acids. The germline gives CDR1 SNHLY, CDR2 FYNNEI. V lost 9 bases to trimming and J lost 3 bases, with 21 bases between them. CDR3 nucleotides: TGTGCCAGTAAGCCAGAACGGGGTCGTCGTGGAAACACCATATATTTT. It specifies CASKPERGRRGNTIYF.

This chain connects TRBV28 to TRBJ2-7; 12 bases align to TRBD2. Germline V gives CDR1 MDHEN, CDR2 SYDVKM. This CDR3 comprises 15 residues. J gave up 3 bases and V 6 bases, and 6 bases lay outside the gene matches. The CDR3: CASSSSGRAFYEQYF. In DNA form, the CDR3 reads TGTGCCAGCAGCTCTAGCGGGAGGGCCTTCTACGAGCAGTACTTC.

This clonotype was seen at least ten times. The rearrangement links TRBV4-2 to TRBJ1-5; D is possibly TRBD1 (6 bases). The CDR3 loop spans 15 amino acids. Trimming took 1 base from V and 2 from J, leaving 9 bases between them. Germline V gene lookup returns CDR1 LGHNA and CDR2 YNFKEQ. The CDR3 here is CASSQAGVGNQPQHF. CDR3 DNA: TGTGCCAGCAGCCAAGCAGGGGTAGGCAATCAGCCCCAGCATTTT.

To note about this clonotype: A much bigger clone sits one base away, suggesting this may be a read error. The chain combines TRBV7-3 with TRBJ2-1, with 15 bases that match TRBD2. CDR1 is SGHTA and CDR2 is FQGTGA in the germline V gene. V trimming: 6 bases; J trimming: 7 bases; junction bases outside the gene matches: 10. This CDR3 has 17 amino acids. The CDR3 protein is CASSYNQGTSGGNEQFF. The CDR3 bases are TGTGCCAGCAGTTACAATCAAGGGACTAGCGGGGGGAATGAGCAGTTCTTC.

This clonotype was picked up many times. The chain joins TRBV29-1 to TRBJ1-2; D possibly corresponds to TRBD1 (5 bases). Trimming took 7 bases from V and 7 from J, leaving 19 bases between them. CDR1 is SQVTM, CDR2 ANQGSEA, per germline. The CDR3 is 13 residues long. The CDR3, as DNA: TGCAGCGGGGGGGACGACGGTTTAGCTGGCTACACCTTC. Residues: CSGGDDGLAGYTF.

This clonotype has a count of ten or more. This rearrangement joins TRBV20-1 to TRBJ2-1, with D maybe TRBD1 (5 bases). Germline CDR1 DFQATT, CDR2 SNEGSKA (reference sequence). CDR3 length: 14 amino acids. Trimming stripped 0 bases from V and 9 bases from J, with 15 bases between. Here the CDR3 reads CSARDAATQGEQFF. The DNA of the CDR3 is TGCAGTGCTAGAGATGCCGCGACTCAGGGTGAGCAGTTCTTC.

This clonotype has at least ten counts. V usage is TRBV5-4 and J usage is TRBJ2-1; 13 bases match TRBD2. This CDR3 region has 13 residues. V trimming: 7 bases; J trimming: 7 bases; junction bases outside the gene matches: 2. CDR1 and CDR2 from the germline V gene are SGHNT and YYREEE (reference sequence). CDR3 sequence (DNA): TGTGCCAGCGGACTAGCGGGAGTTAATGAGCAGTTCTTC. It yields the protein CASGLAGVNEQFF.

V and J are TRBV3-1 and TRBJ2-5, with a possible D match to TRBD2 (6 bases). The germline V gene encodes CDR1 LGHDT and CDR2 YNNKEL (reference sequence). V lost 0 bases, J lost 0 bases, and 11 bases lay in between. There are 16 residues in the CDR3. The CDR3 region has the DNA TGTGCCAGCAGCCAAGAGGGACTCCCGTACCAAGAGACCCAGTACTTC. Translating gives CASSQEGLPYQETQYF.

This clonotype was seen repeatedly, ten times or more. The rearrangement links TRBV27 to TRBJ2-1; D remains ambiguous. V dropped 0 bases and J dropped 9 bases, with 9 bases sitting between them. In germline, CDR1 is MNHEY, CDR2 SMNVEV (reference sequence). The CDR3 extends over 13 amino acids. The CDR3 DNA reads TGTGCCAGCAGTTTATCACACTCCCTTGAGCAGTTCTTC. Translating gives CASSLSHSLEQFF.

This clonotype was detected ten times or more. The chain recombines TRBV7-9 with TRBJ2-5; TRBD2 might be the D (7 bases). The CDR3 consists of 14 residues. Per germline, CDR1 SEHNR and CDR2 FQNEAQ (reference sequence). The V end lost 5 bases, the J end lost 5 bases, and 15 bases lay between the germline ends. This CDR3 is CASSGRGHGETQYF. The CDR3 DNA sequence: TGTGCCAGCAGCGGGAGGGGACATGGGGAGACCCAGTACTTC.

This rearrangement joins TRBV7-2 to TRBJ2-7; possible D gene TRBD1, 7 bases. The V gene's germline CDR1 is SGHTA and CDR2 FQGNSA. Trimming left V 5 bases short and J 3 bases short, with 14 bases between. The CDR3 sequence is 14 residues long. The CDR3 loop is CASSPQGGYYEQYF. The CDR3 region has the DNA TGTGCCAGCAGCCCGCAGGGGGGTTACTACGAGCAGTACTTC.

In the case of this clonotype: A read error is possible here, since a much larger clone lies one base away. The V and J genes are TRBV5-1 and TRBJ2-6; no reliable D call. The CDR3 runs 17 residues. Germline assignment: CDR1 SGHRS and CDR2 YFSETQ. DNA of the CDR3: TGCGCCAGCAGCTCGTCCGGCAGACTGTCTGGGCCCAACGTCCTGACTTTC. Translating gives CASSSSGRLSGPNVLTF.

Worth noting for this clonotype: A read error may explain this, as a much larger clone is one base away. This is likely a read error, given that the CDR3 carries no conserved phenylalanine or tryptophan at its end. This sequence joins TRBV6-1 and TRBJ1-5, with 7 bases lining up with TRBD1. The V gene's germline CDR1 is MNHNS and CDR2 SASEGT. V dropped 8 bases and J dropped 1; count of bases not matched to a gene: 8. CDR3 length: 15 residues. The DNA of the CDR3 is TGTGCCAGCTTCCAGGGGGTTTCGAGCAATCAGCCCCAGCATGTT. Its protein product is CASFQGVSSNQPQHV.